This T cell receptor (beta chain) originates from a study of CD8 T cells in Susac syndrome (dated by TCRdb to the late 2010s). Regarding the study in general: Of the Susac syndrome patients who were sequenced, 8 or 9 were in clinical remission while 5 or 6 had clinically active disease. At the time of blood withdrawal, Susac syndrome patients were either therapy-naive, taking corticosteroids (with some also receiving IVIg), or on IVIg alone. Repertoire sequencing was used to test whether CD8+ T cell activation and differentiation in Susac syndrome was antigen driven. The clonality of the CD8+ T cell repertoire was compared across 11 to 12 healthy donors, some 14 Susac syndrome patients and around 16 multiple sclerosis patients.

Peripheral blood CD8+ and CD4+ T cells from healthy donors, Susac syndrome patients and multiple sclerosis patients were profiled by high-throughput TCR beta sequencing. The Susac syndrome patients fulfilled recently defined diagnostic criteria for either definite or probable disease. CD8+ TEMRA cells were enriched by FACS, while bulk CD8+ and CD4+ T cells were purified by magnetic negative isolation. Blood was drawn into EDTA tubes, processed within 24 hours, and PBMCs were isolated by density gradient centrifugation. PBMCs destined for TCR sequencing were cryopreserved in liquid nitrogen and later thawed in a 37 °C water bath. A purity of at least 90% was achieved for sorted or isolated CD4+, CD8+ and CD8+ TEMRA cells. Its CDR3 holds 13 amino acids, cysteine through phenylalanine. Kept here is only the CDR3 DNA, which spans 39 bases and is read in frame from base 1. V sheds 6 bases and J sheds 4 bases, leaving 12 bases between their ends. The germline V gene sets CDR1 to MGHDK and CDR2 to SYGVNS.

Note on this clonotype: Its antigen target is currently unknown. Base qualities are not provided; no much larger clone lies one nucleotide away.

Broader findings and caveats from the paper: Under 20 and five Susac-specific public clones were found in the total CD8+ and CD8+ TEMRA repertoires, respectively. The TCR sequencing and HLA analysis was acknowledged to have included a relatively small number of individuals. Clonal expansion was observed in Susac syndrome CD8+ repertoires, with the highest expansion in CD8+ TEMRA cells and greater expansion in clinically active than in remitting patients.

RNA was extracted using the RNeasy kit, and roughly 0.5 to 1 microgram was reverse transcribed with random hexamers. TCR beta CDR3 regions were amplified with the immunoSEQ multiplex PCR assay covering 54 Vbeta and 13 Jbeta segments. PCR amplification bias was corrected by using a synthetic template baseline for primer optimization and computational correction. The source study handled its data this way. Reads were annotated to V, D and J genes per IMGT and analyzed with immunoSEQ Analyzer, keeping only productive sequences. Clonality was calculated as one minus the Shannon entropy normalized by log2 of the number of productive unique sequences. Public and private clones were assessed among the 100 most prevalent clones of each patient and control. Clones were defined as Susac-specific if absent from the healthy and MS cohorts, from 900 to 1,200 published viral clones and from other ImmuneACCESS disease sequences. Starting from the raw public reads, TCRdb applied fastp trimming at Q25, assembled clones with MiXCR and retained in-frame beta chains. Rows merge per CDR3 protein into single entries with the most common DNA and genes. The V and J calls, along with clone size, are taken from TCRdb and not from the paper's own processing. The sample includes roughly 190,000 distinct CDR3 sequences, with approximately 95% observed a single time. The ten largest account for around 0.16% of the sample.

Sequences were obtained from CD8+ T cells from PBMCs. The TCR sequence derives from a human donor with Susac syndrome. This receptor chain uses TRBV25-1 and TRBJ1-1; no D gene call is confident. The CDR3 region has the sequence CASSPPGSTEAFF. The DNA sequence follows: TGTGCCAGCAGCCCCCCGGGTAGCACTGAAGCTTTCTTT.